The next 7 T cell receptor beta chains were all read from a single sample in a study of blood T cell repertoires in COVID-19. TCRdb's copy holds only in-frame clones and misses some; the assay was immunoSEQ multiplex PCR. This sample carries about 190,000 clones, 70% to 90% of them seen once, and the ten largest clones take about 5.1%. Material for sequencing was peripheral blood. The receptors were gathered from a woman in her seventies with active or convalescent COVID-19.

The chain employs TRBV6-2 or TRBV6-3 and TRBJ2-2; 7 bases line up with TRBD1. With 6 bases clipped from V and 5 bases from J, the junction kept 9 bases outside the gene matches. Germline V gene sequence: CDR1 MNHEY, CDR2 SVGEGT. The CDR3 spans 15 residues. DNA for the CDR3: TGTGCCAGCAGCCCAACAGGGGTTGGTACCGGGGAGCTGTTTTTT. Translated: CASSPTGVGTGELFF.

The gene calls are TRBV3-1 (or the pseudogene TRBV3-2) and TRBJ2-3, with 9 bases identical to TRBD2. This CDR3 spans 17 amino acids. Germline CDR1 and CDR2: LGHDT and YNNKEL (reference sequence). J was trimmed by 5 bases and V by 4 bases; bases with no gene match: 13. CDR3 protein: CASSPLLGAGGGDTQYF. The CDR3 DNA follows: TGTGCCAGCAGCCCCCTTTTGGGAGCGGGAGGTGGAGATACGCAGTATTTT.

DNA for the CDR3: TGTGCCAGCAGCCTTGAGGTTAGCACAGATACGCAGTATTTT. Its translation is CASSLEVSTDTQYF. The V call is TRBV5-8, the J call TRBJ2-3; unclear D gene. The CDR3 is 14 residues long. With 4 bases removed from V and 0 bases from J, the gap between germline ends came to 9 bases. The germline CDR1 and CDR2 sequences are SGHTS and YDEGEE.

V is TRBV5-6 and J is TRBJ2-1, with 7 bases fitting TRBD2. V shed 3 bases, J shed 1 base, and the junction held 7 bases outside the gene matches. CDR3 size: 16 residues. Germline V gives CDR1 SGHDT, CDR2 YYEEEE. CDR3 protein: CASSSYGRESYNEQFF. The CDR3 bases are TGTGCCAGCAGCTCCTATGGGCGGGAGTCCTACAATGAGCAGTTCTTC.

This clone was picked up one time. This chain joins TRBV9 and TRBJ2-1; TRBD2 matches 9 bases. This CDR3 has 16 amino acids. After removal of 0 bases from V and 1 base from J, the junction contained 2 bases not matched to a gene. Germline values: CDR1 SGDLS, CDR2 YYNGEE. DNA of the CDR3: TGTGCCAGCAGCGTAGACGCGGGAGGGTCCTACAATGAGCAGTTCTTC. This sequence encodes CASSVDAGGSYNEQFF. The full variable domain, in which reference TRBV9 and TRBJ2-1 provide the parts outside the CDR3, is DSGVTQTPKHLITATGQRVTLRCSPRSGDLSVYWYQQSLDQGLQFLIQYYNGEERAKGNILERFSAQQFPDLHSELNLSSLELGDSALYFCASSVDAGGSYNEQFFGPGTRLTVL.

This clone has just one count. The V gene is TRBV12-5, the J gene TRBJ2-3, with TRBD2 identical over 7 bases. Losses at the gene ends were 0 bases for V and 2 bases for J; bases not matched to a gene: 11. Per germline, CDR1 LGHNT and CDR2 FRNRAP. The CDR3 consists of 18 residues. The CDR3 bases are TGTGCTAGTGGTTTGGTCTTTGGGGGGAGGGGTTACACAGATACGCAGTATTTT. It translates to CASGLVFGGRGYTDTQYF.

V gene TRBV7-9 combines with J gene TRBJ2-1, with TRBD2 matching over 8 bases. The CDR3 totals 14 residues. Looked up from germline, CDR1 is SEHNR and CDR2 is FQNEAQ (reference sequence). The trim removed 4 bases at V and 6 bases at J, leaving 5 bases unmatched. CDR3 amino acids: CASSSGTRINEQFF. In DNA, the CDR3 is TGTGCCAGCAGCTCCGGGACTAGGATCAATGAGCAGTTCTTC.